The 18 T cell receptor beta chains in this list originate from one sample, sequenced in a study of cytomegalovirus exposure and HLA in healthy donors. The PCR used 60 Vbeta and 13 Jbeta primers. Clones were sequenced by immunoSEQ multiplex PCR, and TCRdb holds only the in-frame ones, with some missing. This sample has around 65,000 clones, with around 75% found just once. The specimen was PBMCs. These receptor sequences come from a young woman in good health and CMV-seropositive.

The chain employs TRBV29-1 and TRBJ2-1; 8 bases are shared with TRBD1. Germline V gene lookup returns CDR1 SQVTM and CDR2 ANQGSEA. The trim removed 1 base at V and 7 bases at J, leaving 3 bases unmatched. The CDR3 spans 13 residues. CDR3 protein: CSVEGYRGNEQFF. Written as DNA, the CDR3 is TGCAGCGTTGAAGGGTACAGGGGGAATGAGCAGTTCTTC.

The chain is built from TRBV29-1 and TRBJ2-1, with a possible D match to TRBD1 (6 bases). Germline V gene data show CDR1 as SQVTM and CDR2 as ANQGSEA. CDR3 size: 11 residues. The V and J ends lost 3 bases and 7 bases respectively, with 7 bases between them. The CDR3, as DNA: TGCAGCGTTGATACAGGGAATGAGCAGTTCTTC. It specifies CSVDTGNEQFF.

The chain recombines TRBV5-1 with TRBJ2-2, with 8 bases identical to TRBD2. V lost 4 bases, J lost 5 bases, and 13 bases stayed unmatched. Germline CDR1 and CDR2: SGHRS and YFSETQ. The CDR3 is made up of 17 amino acids. The CDR3 loop is CASSQLSAGVGTGELFF. CDR3 bases: TGCGCCAGCAGCCAGCTGTCAGCGGGAGTAGGGACCGGGGAGCTGTTTTTT.

CDR3 loop: CASSVGLDSEETQYF. For the CDR3, the DNA is TGTGCCAGCAGCGTAGGTCTCGACTCAGAAGAGACCCAGTACTTC. The chain joins TRBV9 to TRBJ2-5; D is ambiguous. The CDR3 covers 15 residues. CDR1 and CDR2 (germline): SGDLS, YYNGEE. V dropped 0 bases and J dropped 3 bases, with 12 bases sitting between them.

This clone has just a few counts. The CDR3 DNA is TGTGCCAGTGGGCCCTACTCCTACGAGCAGTACTTC. This encodes CASGPYSYEQYF. This sequence joins TRBV6-1 and TRBJ2-7; D unclear. Germline V lookup: CDR1 MNHNS, CDR2 SASEGT. The CDR3 extends over 12 amino acids. V shed 9 bases and J shed 0 bases, with 9 bases lying between them.

The chain uses TRBV4-1 and TRBJ2-7; a weak D match, TRBD2 (6 bases). This CDR3 has 18 amino acids. Germline CDR1 is MGHRA and CDR2 is YSYEKL. V lost 0 bases and J 4 bases, leaving 22 bases between the germline ends. CDR3 in amino acids: CASSQDPLGLGGRYEQYF. The CDR3 DNA follows: TGCGCCAGCAGCCAAGATCCCCTCGGACTGGGAGGACGGTACGAGCAGTACTTC.

This clone came up a few times. The chain couples TRBV5-4 to TRBJ2-7, with a weak D call TRBD1 (6 bases). V lost 2 bases and J 5 bases, leaving 11 bases between the germline ends. Per the germline V gene, CDR1 is SGHNT and CDR2 is YYREEE (reference sequence). The CDR3 is 13 amino acids. The CDR3 DNA sequence: TGTGCCAGCAGCTTCAACAGGGATAACGAGCAGTACTTC. It is translated as CASSFNRDNEQYF.

The chain combines TRBV9 with TRBJ2-3; D unresolved. Germline assignment: CDR1 SGDLS and CDR2 YYNGEE. The length of the CDR3 is 14 residues. V lost 4 bases and J 0 bases, leaving 9 bases between the germline ends. CDR3 sequence (DNA): TGTGCCAGCAGCCCGCGCGTGAGCACAGATACGCAGTATTTT. Translating it yields CASSPRVSTDTQYF.

This chain uses TRBV21-1 with TRBJ2-7; the table's D call of TRBD2 was not tested on the DNA. TRBV21-1 is shown as a pseudogene. The CDR3 has 18 amino acids. CDR3 protein: CASSKGKLAGGLSYEQYF. In nucleotides, the CDR3 is TGTGCCAGCAGCAAAGGAAAACTAGCGGGTGGGTTGTCCTACGAGCAGTACTTC.

This clone was counted once. The chain carries TRBV5-6 and TRBJ2-1, with TRBD2 identical over 10 bases. The CDR3 contains 15 residues. Germline CDR1 SGHDT, CDR2 YYEEEE. V shed 3 bases and J 5 bases; nucleotides not matched to a gene: 5. CDR3 protein: CASSSGLARNNEQFF. CDR3 bases: TGTGCCAGCAGCTCGGGACTAGCGAGGAACAATGAGCAGTTCTTC.

This sequence joins TRBV9 and TRBJ1-1; 9 nucleotides match TRBD1. Losses at the gene ends were 4 bases for V and 1 base for J; bases not matched to a gene: 2. CDR1 SGDLS and CDR2 YYNGEE come from the germline V gene. This CDR3 is 14 amino acids long. CDR3 amino acids: CASSMGQGNTEAFF. The CDR3 region has the DNA TGTGCCAGCAGCATGGGACAGGGGAACACTGAAGCTTTCTTT.

The chain joins TRBV9 to TRBJ2-6; no clear D gene. Germline CDR1 SGDLS, CDR2 YYNGEE. The CDR3 is 15 amino acids. Trimming stripped 5 bases from V and 4 bases from J, with 13 bases between. CDR3: CASSLSLAGANVLTF. For the CDR3, the DNA is TGTGCCAGCAGTTTAAGCTTAGCAGGGGCCAACGTCCTGACTTTC.

The V call is TRBV29-1, the J call TRBJ1-1; D uncertain. Trimming cost V 8 bases and J 3 bases, with 16 bases left between them. From germline, CDR1 is SQVTM and CDR2 ANQGSEA. The CDR3 extends over 13 amino acids. The CDR3 nucleotides read TGCAGCTCACGTCTAGTAGCCCACACTGAAGCTTTCTTT. Translating gives CSSRLVAHTEAFF.

This clone was detected a few times. The rearrangement joins TRBV6-4 to TRBJ2-3; D is possibly TRBD1 (5 bases). This CDR3 region has 13 residues. Germline V gene lookup returns CDR1 MRHNA and CDR2 SNTAGT. V gave up 4 bases and J gave up 2 bases, with 7 bases separating them. The CDR3: CASSAGFTDTQYF. DNA of the CDR3: TGTGCCAGCAGTGCAGGGTTCACAGATACGCAGTATTTT.

To note about this clone: The sample carries other DNA sequences with the same CDR3. The chain links TRBV28 to TRBJ2-1; 9 bases align to TRBD2. The V gene end was trimmed by 5 bases and the J gene end by 1 base; junction bases not matched to a gene: 3. The CDR3 covers 15 residues. Germline V gene sequence: CDR1 MDHEN, CDR2 SYDVKM. The CDR3 spells CASSPLAGSYNEQFF. Written as DNA, the CDR3 is TGTGCCAGCAGTCCGCTAGCGGGGTCCTACAATGAGCAGTTCTTC. Complete variable domain (other parts from reference TRBV28 and TRBJ2-1): DVKVTQSSRYLVKRTGEKVFLECVQDMDHENMFWYRQDPGLGLRLIYFSYDVKMKEKGDIPEGYSVSREKKERFSLILESASTNQTSMYLCASSPLAGSYNEQFFGPGTRLTVL.

The chain carries TRBV6-6 and TRBJ1-2; D is unclear. Germline values: CDR1 MNHNY, CDR2 SVGAGI (reference sequence). V lost 0 bases, J lost 4 bases, and 6 bases lay in between. The CDR3 consists of 13 residues. The CDR3 is CASSYSGSYGYTF. The CDR3 coding sequence is TGTGCCAGCAGTTACTCGGGCAGCTATGGCTACACCTTC.

DNA of the CDR3: TGTGCCAGTACCCGGGAACAGCTCATGAGCACTGAAGCTTTCTTT. Its translation: CASTREQLMSTEAFF. V is TRBV19 and J is TRBJ1-1; D remains ambiguous. Germline V CDR1 and CDR2: LNHDA, SQIVND (reference sequence). Trimming removed 7 bases at V and 4 bases at J, with 19 bases between. The CDR3 runs to 15 residues. Supplemented by reference TRBV19 and TRBJ1-1, the full variable domain reads DGGITQSPKYLFRKEGQNVTLSCEQNLNHDAMYWYRQDPGQGLRLIYYSQIVNDFQKGDIAEGYSVSREKKESFPLTVTSAQKNPTAFYLCASTREQLMSTEAFFGQGTRLTVV.

This clone was observed a few times. The V gene is TRBV9, the J gene TRBJ2-7, with D perhaps matching TRBD2 (5 bases). Trimming stripped 1 base from V and 1 base from J, with 12 bases between. CDR3 size: 15 residues. Per germline, CDR1 SGDLS and CDR2 YYNGEE. CDR3 DNA sequence: TGTGCCAGCAGCGTATCCGCCGGGAAATCCTACGAGCAGTACTTC. Translated, it gives CASSVSAGKSYEQYF.